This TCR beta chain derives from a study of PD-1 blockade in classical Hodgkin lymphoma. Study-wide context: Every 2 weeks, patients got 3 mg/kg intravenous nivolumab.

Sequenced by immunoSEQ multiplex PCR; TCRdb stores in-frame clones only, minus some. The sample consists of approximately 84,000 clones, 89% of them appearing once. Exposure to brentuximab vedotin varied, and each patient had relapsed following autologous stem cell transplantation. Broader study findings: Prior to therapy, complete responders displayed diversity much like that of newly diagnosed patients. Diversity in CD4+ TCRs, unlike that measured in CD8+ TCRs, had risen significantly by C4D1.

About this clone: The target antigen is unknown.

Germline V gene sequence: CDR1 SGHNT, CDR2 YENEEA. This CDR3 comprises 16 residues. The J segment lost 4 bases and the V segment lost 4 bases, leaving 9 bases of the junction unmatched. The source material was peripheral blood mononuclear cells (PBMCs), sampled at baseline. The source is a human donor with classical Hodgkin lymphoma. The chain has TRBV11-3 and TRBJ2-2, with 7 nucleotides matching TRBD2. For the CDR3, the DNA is TGTGCCAGCAGCTCCTCCGGGACTACTCCCACCGGGGAGCTGTTTTTT. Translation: CASSSSGTTPTGELFF.